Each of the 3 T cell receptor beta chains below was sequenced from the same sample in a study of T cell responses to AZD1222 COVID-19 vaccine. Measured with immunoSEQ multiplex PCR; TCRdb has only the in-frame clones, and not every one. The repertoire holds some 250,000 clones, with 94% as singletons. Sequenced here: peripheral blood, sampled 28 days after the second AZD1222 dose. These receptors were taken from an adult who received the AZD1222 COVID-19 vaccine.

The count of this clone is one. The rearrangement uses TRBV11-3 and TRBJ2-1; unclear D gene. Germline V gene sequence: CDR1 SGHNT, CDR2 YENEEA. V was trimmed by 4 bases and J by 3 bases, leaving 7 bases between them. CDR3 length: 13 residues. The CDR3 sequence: CASSSEVYNEQFF. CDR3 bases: TGTGCCAGCAGCTCCGAGGTCTACAATGAGCAGTTCTTC.

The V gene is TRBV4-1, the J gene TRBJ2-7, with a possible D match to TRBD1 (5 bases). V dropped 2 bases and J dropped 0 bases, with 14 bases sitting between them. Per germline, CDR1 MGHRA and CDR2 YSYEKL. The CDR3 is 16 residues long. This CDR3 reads CASSQSLTGFSYEQYF. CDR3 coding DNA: TGCGCCAGCAGCCAAAGCTTAACAGGTTTCTCCTACGAGCAGTACTTC.

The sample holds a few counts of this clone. The CDR3 DNA reads as TGCGCCAGCAGCTTGGCCGTGATGTATGAGGACCACGGCAATCAGCCCCAGCATTTT. Translating gives CASSLAVMYEDHGNQPQHF. The chain combines TRBV5-1 with TRBJ1-5; no firm D call. The CDR3 is made up of 19 amino acids. Germline V lookup: CDR1 SGHRS, CDR2 YFSETQ. V was cut by 0 bases and J by 2 bases, with 21 bases left in between. Drawing the rest from reference TRBV5-1 and TRBJ1-5, the complete variable domain is KAGVTQTPRYLIKTRGQQVTLSCSPISGHRSVSWYQQTPGQGLQFLFEYFSETQRNKGNFPGRFSGRQFSNSRSEMNVSTLELGDSALYLCASSLAVMYEDHGNQPQHFGDGTRLSIL.